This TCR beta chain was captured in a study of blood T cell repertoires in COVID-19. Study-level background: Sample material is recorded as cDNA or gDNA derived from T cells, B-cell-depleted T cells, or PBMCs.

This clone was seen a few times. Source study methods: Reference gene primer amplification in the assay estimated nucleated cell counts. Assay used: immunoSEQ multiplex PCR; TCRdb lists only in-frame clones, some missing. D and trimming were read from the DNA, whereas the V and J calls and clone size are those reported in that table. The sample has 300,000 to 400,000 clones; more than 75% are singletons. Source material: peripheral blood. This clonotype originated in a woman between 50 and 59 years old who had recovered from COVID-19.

The CDR3 reads CASSYQGTYDTQYF. DNA of the CDR3: TGTGCCAGCAGTTATCAGGGGACCTATGATACGCAGTATTTT. This chain links TRBV6-2 or TRBV6-3 with TRBJ2-3; D might be TRBD1 (6 bases). This CDR3 is built from 14 residues. Trimming took off 3 bases at V and 6 bases at J, with 13 bases between the two ends. Germline values: CDR1 MNHEY, CDR2 SVGEGT.